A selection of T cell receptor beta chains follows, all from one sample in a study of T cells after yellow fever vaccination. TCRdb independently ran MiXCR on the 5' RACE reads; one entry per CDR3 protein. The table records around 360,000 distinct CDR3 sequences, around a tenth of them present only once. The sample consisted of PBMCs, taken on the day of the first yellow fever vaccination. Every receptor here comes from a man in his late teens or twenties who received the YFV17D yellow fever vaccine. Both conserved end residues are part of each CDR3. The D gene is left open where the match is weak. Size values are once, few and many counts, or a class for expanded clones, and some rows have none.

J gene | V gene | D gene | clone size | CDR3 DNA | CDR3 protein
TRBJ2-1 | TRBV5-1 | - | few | TGCGCCAGCACCTTAGGAGTCGCGGGGTTCTTCAATGAGCAGTTCTTC | CASTLGVAGFFNEQFF
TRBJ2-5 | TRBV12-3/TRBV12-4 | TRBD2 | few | TGTGCCAGCAGTAGATACTTAGCGGGGGGAGAGACCCAGTACTTC | CASSRYLAGGETQYF
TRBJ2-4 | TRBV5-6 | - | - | TGTGCCAGCAGCTTTTCCAGGGTCCCCAACATTCAGTACTTC | CASSFSRVPNIQYF
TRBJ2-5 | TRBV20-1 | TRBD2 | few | TGCAGTGCTAGAGATCCGGCGGGGGGTAGGGAGACCCAGTACTTC | CSARDPAGGRETQYF
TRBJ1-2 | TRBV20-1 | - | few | TGCAGTGCTAGACTATGGACGGTGGGCTATGGCTACACCTTC | CSARLWTVGYGYTF
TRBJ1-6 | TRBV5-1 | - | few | TGCGCCAGCAGCTTGGGGGAGCTTCATTCACCCCTCCACTTT | CASSLGELHSPLHF
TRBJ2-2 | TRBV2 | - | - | TGTGCCAGCAGGGAGGCAGGCACCGGGGAGCTGTTTTTT | CASREAGTGELFF
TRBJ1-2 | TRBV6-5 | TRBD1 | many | TGTGCCAGCAGTTGGGGACAGGGGGGAGACTATGGCTACACCTTC | CASSWGQGGDYGYTF
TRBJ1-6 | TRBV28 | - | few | TGTGCCACCCTGGGGACATATACTAGTTCACCCCTCCACTTT | CATLGTYTSSPLHF
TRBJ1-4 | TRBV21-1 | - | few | TGTGCCAAAGACAGGGGGCACCTGCTGGCTAATGAAAAACTGTTTTTT | CAKDRGHLLANEKLFF
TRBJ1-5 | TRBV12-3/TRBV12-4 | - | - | TGTGCCAGCAGTTCGTCCCCTCGAGGGAGCAATCAGCCCCAGCATTTT | CASSSSPRGSNQPQHF
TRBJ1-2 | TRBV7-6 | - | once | TGTGCCAGCAGCTTAGGGGTCAGTTCCTATGGCTACACCTTC | CASSLGVSSYGYTF
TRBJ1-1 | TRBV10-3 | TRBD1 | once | TGTGCCATCAGTGAGTCTAGGACAGGGTCTGTCACTGAAGCTTTCTTT | CAISESRTGSVTEAFF